The rows below give T cell receptor beta chains drawn from one sample of a study of vaccination and CD4 T cells after COVID-19. These receptors are not linked to any known antigen. TCRdb analysed the PCR reads with MiXCR anew, one entry per CDR3 protein. The table records more than 12,000 distinct CDR3 sequences, roughly 50% of them present only once. Input material: CD4+ T cells from blood, cultured in vitro. Receptors were obtained from a human donor who had recovered from COVID-19. Both conserved end residues are part of each CDR3. D genes are given only for firm matches. Not all rows give a size; the values are once, few, many and, for expanded clones, a class.

abundance	v_gene	j_gene	d_gene	CDR3nt	CDR3aa
few	TRBV6-1	TRBJ1-6	-	TGTGCCAGCAGCTGGGACGGAGGGAGTACCTATAATTCACCCCTCCACTTT	CASSWDGGSTYNSPLHF
few	TRBV11-3	TRBJ1-2	TRBD1	TGTGCTAGCAGCCAGGGACAGGGTTTTGGATCTGGCTACACCTTC	CASSQGQGFGSGYTF
few	TRBV2	TRBJ2-3	TRBD2	TGTGCCAGCAGTCTTACGAGCGGGAGGGAAGATACGCAGTATTTT	CASSLTSGREDTQYF
few	TRBV20-1	TRBJ1-5	-	TGCAGTGCTAGTGAACAGAAAAATCAGCCCCAGCATTTT	CSASEQKNQPQHF
-	TRBV7-6	TRBJ2-5	-	TGTGCCAGCAGCTTATCGGCAGCGGGGACCCAGTACTTC	CASSLSAAGTQYF
-	TRBV2	TRBJ2-7	-	TGTGCCAGCAGCAGGGGTCAGGGGTCCCACGAGCAGTACTTC	CASSRGQGSHEQYF
-	TRBV6-2/TRBV6-3	TRBJ1-5	-	TGTGCCAGCAGTTACTACTTGAACGGACAGTTGAATCAGCCCCAGCATTTT	CASSYYLNGQLNQPQHF
few	TRBV5-5	TRBJ1-2	TRBD1	TGTGCCAGCAGAGAGGGACAGCCAAACTATGGCTACACCTTC	CASREGQPNYGYTF
-	TRBV11-2	TRBJ1-6	-	-	CASSFVGDGSPPHF
-	TRBV19	TRBJ1-1	-	TGTGCCAGTAGTATTGAGGGGAAGGTTTTCTTT	CASSIEGKVFF
-	TRBV7-9	TRBJ1-2	TRBD1	TGTGCCAGCAGCTCCTCCGGGACAGTCATTCCCCGGTTC	CASSSSGTVIPRF
few	TRBV28	TRBJ2-7	-	TGTGCCAGCAGTACCGGGCGCTCCTACGAGCAGTACTTC	CASSTGRSYEQYF
few	TRBV10-3	TRBJ1-1	-	TGTGCCATGGGCAGGCGCGCCGACACTGAAGCTTTCTTT	CAMGRRADTEAFF
few	TRBV19	TRBJ2-5	TRBD1	TGTGCCAGTAGTACCCGGACAGGGGGCGGGGAGACCCAGTACTTC	CASSTRTGGGETQYF
few	TRBV6-5	TRBJ1-3	-	TGTGCCAGCAGTTACCAGGGGCCTGGAAACACCATATATTTT	CASSYQGPGNTIYF
-	TRBV14	TRBJ2-1	-	TGTGCCAGCAGCCAAGATAGGGGTCCGAGGGGGTACTACAATGAGCAGTTCTTC	CASSQDRGPRGYYNEQFF
-	TRBV7-6	TRBJ1-5	-	TGTGCCAGCAGCTTAGCGGCAGGCGATCAGCCCCAGCATTTT	CASSLAAGDQPQHF
few	TRBV6-1	TRBJ1-2	TRBD1	TGTGCCAGCAGGGGGGGACAGGGGACACTCTATGGCTACACCTTC	CASRGGQGTLYGYTF
few	TRBV2	TRBJ1-2	TRBD1	TGTGCCAGCAGTCGACAGGGGAACTATGGCTACACCTTC	CASSRQGNYGYTF
-	TRBV7-2	TRBJ1-4	-	TGTGCCAGCAGCTTAGTGGGAGGAGAAAAACTGTTTTTT	CASSLVGGEKLFF
once	TRBV12-3/TRBV12-4	TRBJ1-2	TRBD1	TGTGCCAGCAGTTTTGGGACAGGGGGCTCTGGCTACACCTTC	CASSFGTGGSGYTF
-	TRBV5-6	TRBJ1-5	-	TGTGCCAGCAGCTTGGCCCGGGAGGTAAGCAATCAGCCCCAGCATTTT	CASSLAREVSNQPQHF
-	TRBV20-1	TRBJ2-1	-	TGCAGTGGGGGGTCTTGGGGCAATGAGCAGTTCTTC	CSGGSWGNEQFF
-	TRBV20-1	TRBJ1-6	-	TGCAGTGCTAGTGACATACAGGACGAAGTCTATAATTCACCCCTCCACTTT	CSASDIQDEVYNSPLHF
-	TRBV3-1	TRBJ1-1	-	TGTGCCAGCAGCCAAGATGACTTCGAAGCTTTCTTT	CASSQDDFEAFF
-	TRBV20-1	TRBJ2-3	TRBD2	TGCAGTGCTAGGTATAGCGGGGGGGCCGGTACGCAGTATTTT	CSARYSGGAGTQYF
few	TRBV20-1	TRBJ1-6	TRBD1	TGCAGTGCAAGATTGGGACAGAAAAATTCACCCCTCCACTTT	CSARLGQKNSPLHF
few	TRBV20-1	TRBJ1-5	TRBD1	TGCAGTGCTAGCAGGGGGCTCGAGGGTCAGCCCCAGCATTTT	CSASRGLEGQPQHF
-	TRBV11-2	TRBJ2-2	TRBD2	TGTGCCAGCAGCTGGGGGACTAGGGCCGGGGAGCTGTTTTTT	CASSWGTRAGELFF
-	TRBV12-3/TRBV12-4	TRBJ1-1	TRBD1	TGTGCCAGCAGTCCCCCGGACAGGGGACATAACACTGAAGCTTTCTTT	CASSPPDRGHNTEAFF
-	TRBV11-3	TRBJ2-5	TRBD2	TGTGCCAGCAGCTCCCTCGGACTAGCGGGGGAAGAGACCCAGTACTTC	CASSSLGLAGEETQYF
-	TRBV6-1	TRBJ2-7	-	TGTGCCAGCTCCCTATCGGGGCTCGAGCAGTACTTC	CASSLSGLEQYF
few	TRBV4-1	TRBJ1-5	-	TGCGCCAGCAGCCTATTCCCCGACAGCAATCAGCCCCAGCATTTT	CASSLFPDSNQPQHF
-	TRBV20-1	TRBJ2-1	TRBD2	TGCAGTGCTAGAGATCCCCTTAGCGGGAGGGCCGTGTTCAATGAGCAGTTCTTC	CSARDPLSGRAVFNEQFF
-	TRBV24-1	TRBJ2-5	TRBD2	TGTGCCACCACCCGAACCGGGACTAGCGGAAAAGAGACCCAGTACTTC	CATTRTGTSGKETQYF
-	TRBV18	TRBJ1-5	-	TGTGCCAGCTCACCATCAGGGCGGAATCAGCCCCAGCATTTT	CASSPSGRNQPQHF
-	TRBV6-5	TRBJ2-5	-	TGTGCCAGCAGTTACGGTTTAATGTCGGGGGAGACCCAGTACTTC	CASSYGLMSGETQYF
few	TRBV24-1	TRBJ2-1	-	TGTGCCACCAGTAGGGCCGGCGTCGATGAGCAGTTCTTC	CATSRAGVDEQFF
-	TRBV27	TRBJ1-2	-	TGTGCCAGCAGTTTAATGCGACAGAATTATGGCGGCTACACCTTC	CASSLMRQNYGGYTF
few	TRBV6-5	TRBJ1-2	-	TGTGCCAGCAGTTACTCGAGGATGGAGGGCTACACCTTC	CASSYSRMEGYTF
-	TRBV6-5	TRBJ2-3	-	TGTGCCAGCAGTTACTCGAGCCTAGCTGGCGATACGCAGTATTTT	CASSYSSLAGDTQYF
-	TRBV20-1	TRBJ2-3	TRBD2	TGCAGTGCTAGATTATCCAGCGGGAGGGATACGCAGTATTTT	CSARLSSGRDTQYF
-	TRBV6-5	TRBJ2-3	-	TGTGCCAGCAGTTACTCGACCAGTAGAGATACGCAGTATTTT	CASSYSTSRDTQYF
once	TRBV5-1	TRBJ2-5	TRBD1	TGCGCCAGCAGCTTTCCGGACAGGAAAGAGACCCAGTACTTC	CASSFPDRKETQYF
-	TRBV20-1	TRBJ1-1	TRBD1	TGCAGTGCTAGGAACACAGGGGAAGCGGCTTTCTTT	CSARNTGEAAFF
-	TRBV5-1	TRBJ1-2	-	TGCGCCAGCAGCTTGGGGGAGGGGATGAGCTACACCTTC	CASSLGEGMSYTF
-	TRBV5-1	TRBJ2-7	TRBD1	TGCGCCAGCAACCCGGACAGGGGGTACGAGCAGTACTTC	CASNPDRGYEQYF
-	TRBV11-1	TRBJ2-7	-	TGTGCCAGCAGCTTAGTCGCGACAGTCTACGAGCAGTACTTC	CASSLVATVYEQYF
-	TRBV27	TRBJ1-6	-	TGTGCCAGCAGTTATTGGAATTCACCCCTCCACTTT	CASSYWNSPLHF
-	TRBV20-1	TRBJ2-1	TRBD1	TGCAGTGCTCTCCGGGACAGGGGATACAATGAGCAGTTCTTC	CSALRDRGYNEQFF
few	TRBV7-6	TRBJ2-5	TRBD1	TGTGCCAGCAGCGGAATGCAGGGGGCGGCAGAGACCCAGTACTTC	CASSGMQGAAETQYF
-	TRBV28	TRBJ1-5	-	TGTGCCAGCAGTCCGACAGAACTTAGCAATCAGCCCCAGCATTTT	CASSPTELSNQPQHF